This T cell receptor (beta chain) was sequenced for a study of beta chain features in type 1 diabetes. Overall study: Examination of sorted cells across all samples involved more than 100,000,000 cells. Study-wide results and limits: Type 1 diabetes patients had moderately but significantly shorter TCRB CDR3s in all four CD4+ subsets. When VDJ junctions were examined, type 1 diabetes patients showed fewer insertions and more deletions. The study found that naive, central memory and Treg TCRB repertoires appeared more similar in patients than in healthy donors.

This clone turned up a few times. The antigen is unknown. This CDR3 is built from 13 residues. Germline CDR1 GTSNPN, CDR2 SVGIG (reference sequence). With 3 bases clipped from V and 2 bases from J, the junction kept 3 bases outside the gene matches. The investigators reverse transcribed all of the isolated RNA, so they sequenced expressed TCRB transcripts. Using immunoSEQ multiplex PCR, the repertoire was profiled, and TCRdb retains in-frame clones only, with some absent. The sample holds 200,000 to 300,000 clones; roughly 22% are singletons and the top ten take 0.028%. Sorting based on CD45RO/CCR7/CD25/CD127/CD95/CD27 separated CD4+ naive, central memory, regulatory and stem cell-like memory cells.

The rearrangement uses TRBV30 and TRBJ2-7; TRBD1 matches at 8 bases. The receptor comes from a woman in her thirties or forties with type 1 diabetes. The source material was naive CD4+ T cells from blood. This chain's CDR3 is CAWSRGPPYEQYF. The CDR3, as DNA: TGTGCCTGGAGCAGGGGGCCCCCCTACGAGCAGTACTTC.